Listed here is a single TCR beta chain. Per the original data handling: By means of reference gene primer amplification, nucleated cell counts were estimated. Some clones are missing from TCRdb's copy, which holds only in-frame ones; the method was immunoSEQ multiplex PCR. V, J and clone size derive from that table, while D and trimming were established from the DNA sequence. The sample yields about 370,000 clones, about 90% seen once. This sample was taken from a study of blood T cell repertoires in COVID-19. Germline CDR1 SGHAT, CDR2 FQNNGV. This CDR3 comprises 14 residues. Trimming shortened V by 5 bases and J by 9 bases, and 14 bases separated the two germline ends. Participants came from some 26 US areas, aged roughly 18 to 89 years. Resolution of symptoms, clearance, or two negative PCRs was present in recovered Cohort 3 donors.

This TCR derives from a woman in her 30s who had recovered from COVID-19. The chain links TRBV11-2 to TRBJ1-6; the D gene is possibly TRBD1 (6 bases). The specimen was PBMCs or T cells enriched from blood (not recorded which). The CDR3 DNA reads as TGTGCCAGCAGCCGGGACATTAGTAGTTCACCCCTCCACTTT. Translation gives CASSRDISSSPLHF.